These 4 T cell receptor beta chains came from one sample sequenced in a study of OX40 agonist ivuxolimab in advanced cancers. Here immunoSEQ multiplex PCR was the method, and the copy in TCRdb shows in-frame clones only, minus some. The sample lists tens of thousands of clones, 75% to 90% occurring once. The sample consisted of CD4+ or CD8+ T cells sorted from blood, taken in a trial of the OX40 agonist ivuxolimab. The receptors were sampled from an adult with an advanced solid tumor such as melanoma, head and neck, liver or kidney cancer.

This clone was seen only once. The identical CDR3 is also encoded by other nucleotide sequences in the sample. This chain connects TRBV6-5 to TRBJ2-2; D could derive from TRBD1 or TRBD2 (5 bases each). The V gene lost 2 bases and the J gene lost 7 bases, with 5 bases spanning the gap. From germline, CDR1 is MNHEY and CDR2 SVGAGI. This CDR3 has 12 amino acids. The CDR3 protein is CASSYGGGELFF. The CDR3 nucleotides read TGTGCCAGCAGTTACGGGGGCGGGGAGCTGTTTTTT.

V gene TRBV18 combines with J gene TRBJ2-3; D is possibly TRBD2 (5 bases). Germline V CDR1 and CDR2: KGHSH, LQKENI. V was trimmed by 3 bases and J by 4 bases, leaving 11 bases between them. The CDR3 has 14 residues. The CDR3 nucleotides are TGTGCCAGCTCACCTTTCCGGGGAGCAGATACGCAGTATTTT. Residues: CASSPFRGADTQYF.

This chain joins TRBV2 and TRBJ2-7; no firm D call. Germline V gene data show CDR1 as SNHLY and CDR2 as FYNNEI. V lost 2 bases, J lost 1 base, and 12 bases lay in between. This CDR3 region has 15 residues. The CDR3 nucleotides read TGTGCCAGCAGTGAAAGGCTCCTTGGGTCCTACGAGCAGTACTTC. Translating gives CASSERLLGSYEQYF. The variable domain in full, with the rest retrieved from reference TRBV2 and TRBJ2-7, is EPEVTQTPSHQVTQMGQEVILRCVPISNHLYFYWYRQILGQKVEFLVSFYNNEISEKSEIFDDQFSVERPDGSNFTLKIRSTKLEDSAMYFCASSERLLGSYEQYFGPGTRLTVT.

As regards this clone: A junction end diverges from the germline sequence, so it may reflect a read error. This chain links TRBV7-9 with TRBJ2-7, with 7 bases that match TRBD1. The length of the CDR3 is 14 residues. In germline, CDR1 is SEHNR, CDR2 FQNEAQ (reference sequence). As DNA, the CDR3 is TGTGCCAGCAGTTACCGGGACAGCTCCTACGGGCAGTACTTC. Encoded protein: CASSYRDSSYGQYF.